These 14 T cell receptor beta chains came from one sample sequenced in a study of shared clonotypes between healthy human individuals. Generated by immunoSEQ multiplex PCR, the TCRdb table keeps only in-frame clones and is missing some. The sample holds over 2 million clones, 85% to 95% seen once. The source material was naive CD4+ T cells sorted from blood. Subset of the sample: CD45RA+ positively selected. Receptor source: a man aged 18 to 30 in good health.

Only one count was recorded for this clone. This chain connects TRBV10-1 to TRBJ2-5; D unresolved. Germline V CDR1 and CDR2: WNHNN, SYGVQD (reference sequence). CDR3 length equals 17 residues. V was cut by 4 bases and J by 7 bases, with 25 bases left in between. The CDR3 DNA sequence: TGCGCCAGCAGTGTCGTGCGCGGACGGTGGTCACGAGGGACCCAGTACTTC. Encoded protein: CASSVVRGRWSRGTQYF.

This rearrangement joins TRBV5-6 to TRBJ2-5; possible D gene TRBD2, 5 bases. Germline assignment: CDR1 SGHDT and CDR2 YYEEEE. V lost 4 bases and J 5 bases, leaving 18 bases between the germline ends. CDR3 length equals 15 residues. CDR3 bases: TGTGCCAGCAGCCTCCCGGGTCCTTGGGAGGAGACCCAGTACTTC. This codes for CASSLPGPWEETQYF.

The J gene is TRBJ2-1, the V gene TRBV29-1, with D perhaps TRBD2 (6 bases). Germline V CDR1 and CDR2: SQVTM, ANQGSEA. Trimming stripped 0 bases from V and 0 bases from J, with 15 bases between. The CDR3 covers 17 residues. The CDR3: CSVEDVLAQPSYNEQFF. CDR3 sequence (DNA): TGCAGCGTTGAAGATGTCCTAGCGCAACCCTCCTACAATGAGCAGTTCTTC.

The CDR3 DNA reads TGTGCTAGTGCCAACCGACAGGGGGTCACCGGGGAGCTGTTTTTT. Its protein is CASANRQGVTGELFF. The genes are TRBV12-5 and TRBJ2-2, with 9 bases that match TRBD1. V gave up 7 bases and J gave up 4 bases; unmatched junction bases: 7. The CDR3 runs 15 residues. CDR1 is LGHNT, CDR2 FRNRAP, per germline.

The J gene is TRBJ2-7, the V gene TRBV11-2; D unclear. This CDR3 has 16 amino acids. The V gene's germline CDR1 is SGHAT and CDR2 FQNNGV. V was shortened by 5 bases and J by 5 bases, with 22 bases between the two germline ends. The CDR3 region has the DNA TGTGCCAGCAGCCAAGTGCGCAGAACAGACTTCAACGAGCAGTACTTC. It encodes CASSQVRRTDFNEQYF.

This clone was seen only once. This sequence joins TRBV9 and TRBJ1-6; no firm D call. V was clipped by 0 bases and J by 5 bases, with 15 bases between them. Germline CDR1 SGDLS, CDR2 YYNGEE. The CDR3 totals 17 residues. In nucleotides, the CDR3 is TGTGCCAGCAGCGTAGGAGGAGGGAAGGCTAATAATTCACCCCTCCACTTT. Protein product: CASSVGGGKANNSPLHF. Full variable domain (rest looked up from reference TRBV9 and TRBJ1-6): DSGVTQTPKHLITATGQRVTLRCSPRSGDLSVYWYQQSLDQGLQFLIQYYNGEERAKGNILERFSAQQFPDLHSELNLSSLELGDSALYFCASSVGGGKANNSPLHFGNGTRLTVT.

The chain couples TRBV6-5 to TRBJ2-7; 12 bases align to TRBD2. V lost 5 bases and J lost 5; bases outside the gene matches: 4. Germline CDR1 and CDR2: MNHEY and SVGAGI. The CDR3 contains 14 residues. The CDR3 DNA reads as TGTGCCAGCAGTGGGCTAGCGGGAGGGAACGAGCAGTACTTC. The encoded protein is CASSGLAGGNEQYF.

The chain employs TRBV6-6 and TRBJ2-7, with D possibly being TRBD1 (6 bases). V dropped 4 bases and J dropped 3 bases, with 10 bases sitting between them. The germline V gene has CDR1 MNHNY and CDR2 SVGAGI (reference sequence). The CDR3 runs to 13 residues. The CDR3 DNA follows: TGTGCCAGCAGTTCTACAGGGAACTACGAGCAGTACTTC. Translating gives CASSSTGNYEQYF.

The chain couples TRBV11-3 to TRBJ2-1; possible D gene TRBD2, 6 bases. The length of the CDR3 is 15 residues. Looked up from germline, CDR1 is SGHNT and CDR2 is YENEEA. V lost 5 bases and J lost 4, with 15 bases in between. The CDR3 DNA follows: TGTGCCAGCAGCCCCGGGGTAGCGGTTTACAATGAGCAGTTCTTC. This codes for CASSPGVAVYNEQFF. The full variable domain, with the rest looked up from reference TRBV11-3 and TRBJ2-1, is EAGVVQSPRYKIIEKKQPVAFWCNPISGHNTLYWYLQNLGQGPELLIRYENEEAVDDSQLPKDRFSAERLKGVDSTLKIQPAELGDSAVYLCASSPGVAVYNEQFFGPGTRLTVL.

The chain employs TRBV6-5 and TRBJ1-4; possible D gene TRBD1, 5 bases. The CDR3 length is 15 residues. Deletions cut 0 bases from V and 6 bases from J, with 11 bases between. From germline, CDR1 is MNHEY and CDR2 SVGAGI. CDR3: CASSYSKGRDEKLFF. DNA of the CDR3: TGTGCCAGCAGTTACTCGAAGGGGCGCGATGAAAAACTGTTTTTT.

This clone was seen a single time. Here the CDR3 reads CAWSGDKMGGSNQPQHF. The CDR3 nucleotides read TGTGCCTGGAGTGGTGATAAGATGGGAGGGAGCAATCAGCCCCAGCATTTT. This chain links TRBV30 with TRBJ1-5; D ambiguous. Germline assignment: CDR1 GTSNPN and CDR2 SVGIG (reference sequence). The CDR3 has 17 residues. With 1 base removed from V and 1 base from J, the gap between germline ends came to 17 bases.

J is TRBJ2-3 and V is TRBV28; the match to TRBD2 covers 7 bases. With 5 bases clipped from V and 0 bases from J, the junction kept 11 bases outside the gene matches. This CDR3 has 17 residues. Germline V gene sequence: CDR1 MDHEN, CDR2 SYDVKM. The CDR3 is CASSTPGLTPSTDTQYF. The CDR3 DNA reads TGTGCCAGCAGTACTCCGGGACTAACCCCTAGCACAGATACGCAGTATTTT.

The V call is TRBV25-1, the J call TRBJ2-4; 8 bases agree with TRBD1. The CDR3 totals 14 residues. CDR1 MGHDK and CDR2 SYGVNS come from the germline V gene. Trimming cost V 4 bases and J 1 base; bases outside gene matches: 0. CDR3 sequence reads: CASSGTGAKNIQYF. CDR3 sequence (DNA): TGTGCCAGCAGTGGGACAGGGGCCAAAAACATTCAGTACTTC.

The V and J genes are TRBV6-4 and TRBJ1-2; a possible D gene is TRBD1 (6 bases). Germline V gene sequence: CDR1 MRHNA, CDR2 SNTAGT. The CDR3 is 14 residues long. Trimming took off 2 bases at V and 10 bases at J, with 17 bases between the two ends. This chain's CDR3 is CASSDTLQGTDYTF. The CDR3, as DNA: TGTGCCAGCAGTGACACCCTACAGGGTACGGACTACACCTTC.